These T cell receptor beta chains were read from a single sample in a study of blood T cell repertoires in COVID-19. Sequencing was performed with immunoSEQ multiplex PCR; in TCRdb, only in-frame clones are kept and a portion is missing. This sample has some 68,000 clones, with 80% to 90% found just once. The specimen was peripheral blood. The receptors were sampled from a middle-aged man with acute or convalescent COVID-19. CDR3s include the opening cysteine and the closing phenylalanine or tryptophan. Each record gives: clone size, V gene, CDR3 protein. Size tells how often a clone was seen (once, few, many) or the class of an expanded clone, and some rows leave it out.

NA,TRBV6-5,CASSYDRGSSNEKLFF
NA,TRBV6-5,CASSYGRGYEQYF
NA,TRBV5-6,CASSLYGNTGELFF
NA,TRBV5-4,CASSLAVGGEETQYF
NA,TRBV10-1,CASSWQGNAEAFF
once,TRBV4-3,CASSPLQRTGELFF
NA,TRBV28,CASSLSDRYGYTF
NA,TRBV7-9,CASSLAQGLDQETQYF
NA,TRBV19,CASRRGAGATDTQYF
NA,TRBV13,CASSSLGQGAETQYF
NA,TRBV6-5,CASTPARAGRNEQFF
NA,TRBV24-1,CATSSTAGGLDEQFF
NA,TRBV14,CASSQAPGQGYNEQFF
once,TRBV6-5,CASSNSLGETQYF
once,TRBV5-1,CASSLSGGRFDTGELFF
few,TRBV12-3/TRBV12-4,CASRGEKLFF
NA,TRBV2,CASNIDGQANEQFF
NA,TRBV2,CASKSFQYEQYF
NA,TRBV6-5,CASTSGIIDTQYF
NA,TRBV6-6,CASSSGVTAGPREQYF
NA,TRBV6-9,CASSYPRVYCLDTQYF
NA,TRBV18,CASSPPARYAEAFF
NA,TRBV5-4,CASSRGASGRETGELFF
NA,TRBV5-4,CASSLGLAESSYEQYF
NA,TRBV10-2,CASSELDRGSGGIQYF
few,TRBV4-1,CASSQGGGGVGSDIQYF
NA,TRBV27,CASRLQTSGRSLEQFF
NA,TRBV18,CASSPLSSAANTGELFF
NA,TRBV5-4,CASSYRQAITGNEQFF
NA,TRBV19,CASSMAGGLSRNEQFF
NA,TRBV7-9,CASSRGNSPLHF
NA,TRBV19,CASSLSAGARNEKLFF
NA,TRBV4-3,CASSRGGVNTEAFF
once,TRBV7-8,CASSSYLNTEAFF
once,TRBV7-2,CASRPRESHGNEQFF
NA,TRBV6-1,CASSELLGSGSSDEQFF
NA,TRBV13,CASSLQGYNQPQHF
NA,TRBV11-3,CASSLKGQGRGETQYF
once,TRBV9,CASSPDPGAGYTF
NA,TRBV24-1,CATSAGLSSNQPQHF
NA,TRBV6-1,CASSEVSSTDTQYF
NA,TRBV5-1,CASSSGQVGLYGYTF
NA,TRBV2,CASRDTGGLTYGYTF
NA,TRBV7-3,CASSLVKDNPHTQYF
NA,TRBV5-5,CASSLGHSNTEAFF
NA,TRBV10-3,CAISAQGNNSPLHF